The 30 T cell receptor beta chains below were found in one sample sequenced in a study of CD8 T cells in Susac syndrome. RNA, at about 0.45 to 1 ug, was reverse transcribed with random hexamers. TCRdb reanalysed the immunoSEQ multiplex PCR reads using MiXCR and keeps one entry per CDR3 protein. Of 45,000 or so distinct CDR3 sequences listed, 93% are singletons. Sequences were obtained from CD8+ T cells from PBMCs. Source of these receptors: a human donor in good health.

With respect to this clonotype: Sequence at one end of the junction differs from germline and may be a read error. The chain carries TRBV27 and TRBJ2-2; D gene uncertain. Germline V gene sequence: CDR1 MNHEY, CDR2 SMNVEV (reference sequence). The CDR3 has 14 amino acids. The CDR3, as DNA: TGTGCCAGCAGTTATGTCCAGAACGCCGGGGAGCTGTTTTTT. It encodes CASSYVQNAGELFF.

This rearrangement joins TRBV7-9 to TRBJ2-7; D is uncertain. The germline gives CDR1 SEHNR, CDR2 FQNEAQ (reference sequence). V was cut by 4 bases and J by 4 bases, with 8 bases left in between. The CDR3 is 12 residues long. The CDR3 sequence: CASSSTRYEQYF. For the CDR3, the DNA is TGTGCCAGCAGCTCGACTCGTTACGAGCAGTACTTC.

Details on this clonotype: Germline and junction disagree at one end, which may indicate a read error. The chain has TRBV7-9 and TRBJ2-7, with TRBD2 as a possible D gene (5 bases). From germline, CDR1 is SEHNR and CDR2 FQNEAQ (reference sequence). The CDR3 is 13 residues long. Here the CDR3 reads CASSLGPLGLSVF. The DNA for the CDR3 is TGTGCCAGCAGCTTAGGTCCACTTGGACTGAGTGTTTTC. The variable domain in full, with the rest retrieved from reference TRBV7-9 and TRBJ2-7, is DTGVSQNPRHKITKRGQNVTFRCDPISEHNRLYWYRQTLGQGPEFLTYFQNEAQLEKSRLLSDRFSAERPKGSFSTLEIQRTEQGDSAMYLCASSLGPLGLSVFGPGTRLTVT.

This clonotype was seen a handful of times. V usage is TRBV19 and J usage is TRBJ2-7, with TRBD1 as a possible D gene (6 bases). The length of the CDR3 is 13 residues. The V and J ends lost 3 bases and 5 bases respectively, with 11 bases between them. Germline V gives CDR1 LNHDA, CDR2 SQIVND (reference sequence). The CDR3 nucleotides read TGTGCCAGTAGTATTGAGGGGGAAAACGAGCAGTACTTC. Protein: CASSIEGENEQYF.

V usage is TRBV11-2 and J usage is TRBJ2-1; D possibly corresponds to TRBD2 (5 bases). CDR3 length: 15 amino acids. Germline loops: CDR1 SGHAT, CDR2 FQNNGV. V was cut by 0 bases and J by 2 bases, with 8 bases left in between. The CDR3 DNA reads as TGTGCCAGCAGCTTAGATTTTAGCGCCTACAATGAGCAGTTCTTC. Amino acid sequence: CASSLDFSAYNEQFF.

The chain employs TRBV6-1 and TRBJ2-7, with 7 bases lining up with TRBD2. The CDR3 extends over 12 amino acids. The junction had 5 bases not matched to a gene; V was cut back by 6 bases and J by 6 bases. CDR1 and CDR2 (germline): MNHNS, SASEGT. The CDR3 DNA is TGTGCCAGCAGACAACTAGCGCGCGAGCAGTACTTC. Translation gives CASRQLAREQYF.

The V and J genes are TRBV28 and TRBJ2-1; the match to TRBD2 covers 12 bases. V shed 8 bases and J 7 bases; nucleotides not matched to a gene: 6. The CDR3 length is 14 residues. Germline lookup yields CDR1 MDHEN and CDR2 SYDVKM. The CDR3 sequence: CASLTSGRFNEQFF. CDR3 nucleotide sequence: TGTGCCAGCTTAACTAGCGGGAGGTTTAATGAGCAGTTCTTC. Full variable domain (outside the CDR3, taken from reference TRBV28 and TRBJ2-1): DVKVTQSSRYLVKRTGEKVFLECVQDMDHENMFWYRQDPGLGLRLIYFSYDVKMKEKGDIPEGYSVSREKKERFSLILESASTNQTSMYLCASLTSGRFNEQFFGPGTRLTVL.

This clonotype was counted between two and nine times. The chain recombines TRBV15 with TRBJ2-3; 7 nucleotides align to TRBD1. The trim removed 3 bases at V and 0 bases at J, leaving 6 bases unmatched. The CDR3 consists of 16 residues. From germline, CDR1 is LNHNV and CDR2 YYDKDF (reference sequence). The CDR3 loop reads CATSRAKTGSTDTQYF. CDR3 DNA: TGTGCCACCAGCAGGGCCAAGACAGGGAGCACAGATACGCAGTATTTT.

The rearrangement uses TRBV15 and TRBJ1-1; D gene ambiguous. V lost 3 bases and J 3 bases, leaving 8 bases between the germline ends. The CDR3 length is 13 residues. Germline-derived CDR1 and CDR2 are LNHNV and YYDKDF (reference sequence). The CDR3 nucleotides are TGTGCCACCAGCAGGGACGGGTACACTGAAGCTTTCTTT. It specifies CATSRDGYTEAFF.

The chain carries TRBV28 and TRBJ1-5; no clear D gene. Per germline, CDR1 MDHEN and CDR2 SYDVKM. V gave up 2 bases and J gave up 5 bases, with 13 bases separating them. CDR3 length: 15 amino acids. DNA of the CDR3: TGTGCCAGCAGTTTAGGGCAAGGAGGATATCAGCCCCAGCATTTT. Translation: CASSLGQGGYQPQHF.

The chain recombines TRBV12-3 or TRBV12-4 with TRBJ2-4; D is perhaps TRBD1 or TRBD2 (5 bases each). This CDR3 has 12 residues. Trimming shortened V by 7 bases and J by 8 bases, and 12 bases separated the two germline ends. CDR3 sequence reads: CASNSPGHIQYF. DNA for the CDR3: TGTGCCAGCAATTCCCCGGGACACATTCAGTACTTC.

The genes are TRBV6-2 or TRBV6-3 and TRBJ2-1, with 10 bases fitting TRBD2. Germline V lookup: CDR1 MNHEY, CDR2 SVGEGT. With V trimmed by 8 bases and J by 4 bases, 8 bases remained unmatched. This CDR3 contains 15 residues. CDR3 loop: CASSPTSGLYNEQFF. CDR3 bases: TGTGCCAGCTCTCCGACTAGCGGGCTTTACAATGAGCAGTTCTTC.

V usage is TRBV19 and J usage is TRBJ2-1; D unclear. Trimming took 6 bases from V and 8 from J, leaving 11 bases between them. The CDR3 has 12 amino acids. The germline gives CDR1 LNHDA, CDR2 SQIVND (reference sequence). CDR3 protein: CASSPDGHEQFF. The CDR3 nucleotides are TGTGCCAGTAGCCCCGACGGTCATGAGCAGTTCTTC.

This clonotype has just a few counts. The rearrangement joins TRBV4-1 to TRBJ2-1; D unclear. This CDR3 region has 13 residues. V lost 4 bases and J lost 4, with 8 bases in between. Germline loops: CDR1 MGHRA, CDR2 YSYEKL. The CDR3 coding sequence is TGCGCCAGCAGCCCTTCTTTGTACAATGAGCAGTTCTTC. It yields the protein CASSPSLYNEQFF.

The V gene is TRBV29-1, the J gene TRBJ2-1; D gene unclear. CDR1 SQVTM and CDR2 ANQGSEA come from the germline V gene. The length of the CDR3 is 13 residues. Trimming left V 5 bases short and J 2 bases short, with 10 bases between. The CDR3 is CSVLSAAYNEQFF. DNA of the CDR3: TGCAGCGTTTTGAGTGCCGCCTACAATGAGCAGTTCTTC.

The V gene is TRBV6-2 or TRBV6-3, the J gene TRBJ2-3, with 11 bases aligning to TRBD2. V was clipped by 2 bases and J by 5 bases; unmatched bases: 3. The CDR3 sequence is 15 residues long. The germline gives CDR1 MNHEY, CDR2 SVGEGT. As DNA, the CDR3 is TGTGCCAGCAGTTACGGAGGACTAGCGGGAGATACGCAGTATTTT. The encoded protein is CASSYGGLAGDTQYF.

The chain carries TRBV6-2 or TRBV6-3 and TRBJ2-7; D assignment may be TRBD1 or TRBD2 (5 bases each). The CDR3 consists of 14 residues. The germline V gene has CDR1 MNHEY and CDR2 SVGEGT. Trimming pared 5 bases from V and 0 bases from J, leaving 11 bases between. CDR3 sequence reads: CASSVSGTSYEQYF. The CDR3 nucleotides read TGTGCCAGCAGTGTTTCCGGGACCTCCTACGAGCAGTACTTC.

The chain combines TRBV7-2 with TRBJ2-7; perhaps TRBD1 as D (6 bases). V was cut by 3 bases and J by 0 bases, with 9 bases left in between. The CDR3 runs to 14 residues. Germline lookup yields CDR1 SGHTA and CDR2 FQGNSA. CDR3 DNA sequence: TGTGCCAGCAGCTTGGGGGCGGACTCCTACGAGCAGTACTTC. Translated: CASSLGADSYEQYF. The entire variable domain, with the rest obtained from reference TRBV7-2 and TRBJ2-7, is as follows: GAGVSQSPSNKVTEKGKDVELRCDPISGHTALYWYRQSLGQGLEFLIYFQGNSAPDKSGLPSDRFSAERTGGSVSTLTIQRTQQEDSAVYLCASSLGADSYEQYFGPGTRLTVT.

CDR3 sequence (DNA): TGTGCCAGCAGCCAACCCCACTCATCACAGCTGAACACTGAAGCTTTCTTT. This sequence encodes CASSQPHSSQLNTEAFF. J is TRBJ1-1 and V is TRBV3-1; D not certain. The CDR3 length is 17 residues. CDR1 and CDR2 from the germline V gene are LGHDT and YNNKEL (reference sequence). V lost 2 bases and J lost 0, with 16 bases in between.

V gene TRBV4-1 combines with J gene TRBJ2-1; no definite D call. Trimming took off 4 bases at V and 5 bases at J, with 9 bases between the two ends. CDR3 length equals 13 residues. Germline V gene lookup returns CDR1 MGHRA and CDR2 YSYEKL. CDR3 DNA sequence: TGCGCCAGCAGCCGGGCTACCAACAATGAGCAGTTCTTC. Residues: CASSRATNNEQFF.

The genes are TRBV7-9 and TRBJ2-7; D not certain. Germline CDR1 reads SEHNR; CDR2 reads FQNEAQ (reference sequence). Trimming stripped 6 bases from V and 2 bases from J, with 8 bases between. The CDR3 sequence is 12 residues long. As DNA, the CDR3 is TGTGCCAGCAGTGGCGGTCCCTACGAGCAGTACTTC. Its protein is CASSGGPYEQYF.

This chain joins TRBV9 and TRBJ2-3, with a tentative D call TRBD1 (5 bases). V was shortened by 0 bases and J by 6 bases, with 14 bases between the two germline ends. The germline gives CDR1 SGDLS, CDR2 YYNGEE. The CDR3 runs 15 residues. CDR3 sequence reads: CASSVEGRVGDTQYF. In DNA, the CDR3 is TGTGCCAGCAGCGTAGAGGGCAGGGTGGGGGATACGCAGTATTTT.

This clonotype was seen a single time. The chain joins TRBV15 to TRBJ2-1; 10 nucleotides match TRBD2. Unmatched junction bases numbered 3, after V lost 9 bases and J lost 4 bases. The germline gives CDR1 LNHNV, CDR2 YYDKDF (reference sequence). This CDR3 spans 13 amino acids. The CDR3: CATRTSGYNEQFF. The DNA for the CDR3 is TGTGCCACACGGACTAGCGGATACAATGAGCAGTTCTTC.

This chain links TRBV4-2 with TRBJ2-7, with D perhaps matching TRBD2 (6 bases). The germline CDR1 and CDR2 sequences are LGHNA and YNFKEQ. Trimming shortened V by 4 bases and J by 0 bases, and 13 bases separated the two germline ends. CDR3 length: 15 amino acids. The DNA for the CDR3 is TGTGCCAGCAGCCCGCAGGCGGGGAGCTCCTACGAGCAGTACTTC. This translates into CASSPQAGSSYEQYF.

CDR3 coding DNA: TGTGCCAGCGATGGCGGGAGTCATGGGGGGGAGCTGTTTTTT. Translation gives CASDGGSHGGELFF. The rearrangement uses TRBV12-3 or TRBV12-4 and TRBJ2-2; 7 positions agree with TRBD2. The CDR3 has 14 residues. V was clipped by 8 bases and J by 8 bases; unmatched bases: 11.

This clonotype was detected once. V gene TRBV27 combines with J gene TRBJ2-1; TRBD2 might be the D (6 bases). Trimming took 2 bases from V and 2 from J, leaving 13 bases between them. CDR1 and CDR2 from the germline V gene are MNHEY and SMNVEV (reference sequence). The CDR3 consists of 16 residues. CDR3 sequence reads: CASSLLGTGAYNEQFF. The CDR3, as DNA: TGTGCCAGCAGTTTACTGGGGACGGGAGCCTACAATGAGCAGTTCTTC.

V gene TRBV23-1 combines with J gene TRBJ2-7; unclear D gene. TRBV23-1 is designated an ORF whose function remains uncertain. Trimming stripped 0 bases from V and 7 bases from J, with 4 bases between. The length of the CDR3 is 11 residues. CDR3 residues: CASSQSSEQYF. Here the CDR3 DNA reads TGCGCCAGCAGTCAATCATCTGAGCAGTACTTC.

This rearrangement joins TRBV29-1 to TRBJ2-5; D gene uncertain. Germline CDR1 SQVTM, CDR2 ANQGSEA. The CDR3 is 10 amino acids. V was pared by 5 bases and J by 5 bases, with 6 bases between. The CDR3 DNA sequence: TGCAGCGTTCCAGGCGAGACCCAGTACTTC. Amino acids: CSVPGETQYF.

V is TRBV29-1 and J is TRBJ2-3, with 14 bases fitting TRBD2. Trimming cost V 0 bases and J 5 bases; bases outside gene matches: 7. Germline CDR1 SQVTM, CDR2 ANQGSEA. The CDR3 is 17 amino acids. CDR3: CSVEDPGLAGVGDTQYF. CDR3 nucleotide sequence: TGCAGCGTTGAAGACCCGGGACTAGCGGGAGTGGGAGATACGCAGTATTTT.

This clonotype was seen once. J is TRBJ1-3 and V is TRBV13; perhaps TRBD1 as D (6 bases). The CDR3 is 15 residues long. Per the germline V gene, CDR1 is PRHDT and CDR2 is FYEKMQ (reference sequence). V lost 3 bases, J lost 2 bases, and 11 bases lay in between. The CDR3 nucleotides are TGTGCCAGCAGCTTGTCGTACAGGGCTGGAAACACCATATATTTT. This encodes CASSLSYRAGNTIYF. The full variable domain, its missing parts supplied by reference TRBV13 and TRBJ1-3, is AAGVIQSPRHLIKEKRETATLKCYPIPRHDTVYWYQQGPGQDPQFLISFYEKMQSDKGSIPDRFSAQQFSDYHSELNMSSLELGDSALYFCASSLSYRAGNTIYFGEGSWLTVV.